In this sample, the clone carrying this T cell receptor beta chain turned up a few times. This record belongs to a study of cytomegalovirus exposure and HLA in healthy donors. About the research overall: Among about 200 million T cells, an earlier analysis found around 100 million unique TCR beta sequences.

CDR3 length: 15 amino acids. The junction had 0 bases not matched to a gene; V was cut back by 1 base and J by 4 bases. CDR1 is LNHDA and CDR2 is SQIVND in the germline V gene (reference sequence). PCR employed 60 Vbeta and 13 Jbeta primers. Using immunoSEQ multiplex PCR, the repertoire was profiled, and TCRdb retains in-frame clones only, with some absent. The profile shows 90,000 to 120,000 clones, roughly 73% of them singletons. The chain has TRBV19 and TRBJ2-3; TRBD2 agrees at 12 bases. Input material: PBMCs. This TCR derives from a man aged 25 to 45 in good health and CMV-seronegative. The CDR3 protein is CASSIGTSGADTQYF. CDR3 DNA: TGTGCCAGTAGTATAGGGACTAGCGGGGCAGATACGCAGTATTTT. The variable domain in full, completed from reference TRBV19 and TRBJ2-3, reads DGGITQSPKYLFRKEGQNVTLSCEQNLNHDAMYWYRQDPGQGLRLIYYSQIVNDFQKGDIAEGYSVSREKKESFPLTVTSAQKNPTAFYLCASSIGTSGADTQYFGPGTRLTVL.